These 3 T cell receptor beta chains share one sample of origin, sequenced in a study of vaccination and CD4 T cells after COVID-19. Treatment defined: roughly 10-day PBMC culture with coronavirus spike peptide pools or control peptides (ViraFEST assay). For these receptors, no antigen is known. Cultured CD4+ T cell DNA underwent sequencing with the Oncomine TCR Beta short-read assay. TCRdb re-derived calls from the PCR reads in MiXCR, one entry per CDR3 protein. The sample comprises over 6,500 distinct CDR3 sequences, roughly 18% of which are singletons, and around 21% rests with the top ten. This specimen was CD4+ T cells from blood, cultured in vitro, taken after SARS-CoV-2 vaccination. The receptor source for this set is a human donor who had recovered from COVID-19.

This clonotype showed up just a few times. This rearrangement joins TRBV4-1 to TRBJ2-3; 8 nucleotides agree with TRBD2. V lost 1 base, J lost 4 bases, and 7 bases stayed unmatched. Germline lookup yields CDR1 MGHRA and CDR2 YSYEKL. The CDR3 is 16 residues long. As DNA, the CDR3 is TGCGCCAGCAGCCAAGCCGGGACTAGTATGGCAGATACGCAGTATTTT. This gives the protein CASSQAGTSMADTQYF.

V and J are TRBV24-1 and TRBJ2-2; no definite D call. Germline V gene sequence: CDR1 KGHDR, CDR2 SFDVKD. V shed 3 bases and J shed 1 base, with 8 bases lying between them. This CDR3 contains 15 residues. The CDR3 DNA is TGTGCCACCAGTGATACCCGACAGAACACCGGGGAGCTGTTTTTT. It yields the protein CATSDTRQNTGELFF.

This clonotype has a count of ten or more. The chain carries TRBV7-9 and TRBJ1-2, with 8 bases that match TRBD1. The CDR3 has 13 residues. CDR1 and CDR2 (germline): SEHNR, FQNEAQ (reference sequence). Trimming took 6 bases from V and 6 from J; bases not matched to a gene: 6. The CDR3 here is CASSRDRWDGYTF. The DNA of the CDR3 is TGTGCCAGCAGTAGGGACAGGTGGGATGGCTACACCTTC.